This TCR beta chain was captured in a study of T cell repertoires in cytomegalovirus infection. As for the study in general: Public signatures in TCR beta pointed to CMV infection and matching HLA type.

The V end was cut by 7 bases, the J end by 0 bases, with 15 bases between. Per the germline V gene, CDR1 is LNHDA and CDR2 is SQIVND (reference sequence). The CDR3 consists of 15 residues. Remarks on this clonotype: Its specificity is not known.

TCRdb independently ran MiXCR on the reads; one entry per CDR3 protein. The table has 110,000 or so distinct CDR3 sequences, more than 30% seen once. Study results and limitations: Ex vivo, HLA-C-restricted CMV-specific TCR beta clonotypes prevailed over the rest of the response.

The rearrangement links TRBV19 to TRBJ1-1; the D gene is possibly TRBD1 (6 bases). This material consisted of CD8+ T cells from cultured PBMCs, taken from culture after CMV antigen stimulation. The TCR was taken from a human donor in good health (CMV status not recorded). Some clones in this sample may be carry-over from other donors' samples. The CDR3 DNA is TGTGCCAGTACCATCCACAGGGTGATGAACACTGAAGCTTTCTTT. This codes for CASTIHRVMNTEAFF.